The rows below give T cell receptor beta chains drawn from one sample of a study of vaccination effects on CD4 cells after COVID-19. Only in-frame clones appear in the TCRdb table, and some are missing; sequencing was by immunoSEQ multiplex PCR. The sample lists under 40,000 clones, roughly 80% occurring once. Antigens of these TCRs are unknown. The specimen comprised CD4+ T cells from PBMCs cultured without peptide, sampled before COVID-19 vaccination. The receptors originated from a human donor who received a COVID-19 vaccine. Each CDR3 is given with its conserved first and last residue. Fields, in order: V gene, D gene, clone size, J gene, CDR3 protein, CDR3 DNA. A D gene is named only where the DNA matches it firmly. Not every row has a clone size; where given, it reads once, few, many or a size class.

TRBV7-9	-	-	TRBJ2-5	CASSPSVVDRGCEETQYF	TGTGCCAGCAGCCCATCGGTTGTAGACCGGGGGTGCGAAGAGACCCAGTACTTC
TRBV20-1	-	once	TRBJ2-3	CSAGETDTQYF	TGCAGTGCCGGGGAGACAGATACGCAGTATTTT
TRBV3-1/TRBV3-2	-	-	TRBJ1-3	CASSPSGLRRTATGNTIYF	TGTGCCAGCAGCCCCTCGGGACTTCGTAGAACGGCGACTGGAAACACCATATATTTT
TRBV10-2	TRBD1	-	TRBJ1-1	CASSVIRGPHTEAFF	TGCGCCAGCAGCGTTATCAGGGGGCCGCACACTGAAGCTTTCTTT
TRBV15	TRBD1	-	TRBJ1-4	CATSSETTGVGEKLFF	TGTGCCACCAGCAGTGAAACGACAGGGGTTGGTGAAAAACTGTTTTTT
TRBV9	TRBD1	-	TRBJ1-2	CASSDGTGESNYGYTF	TGTGCCAGCAGCGATGGGACAGGTGAATCTAACTATGGCTACACCTTC
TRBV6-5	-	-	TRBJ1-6	CASLPFLSSPLHF	TGTGCCAGCCTTCCATTCTTAAGTTCACCCCTCCACTTT
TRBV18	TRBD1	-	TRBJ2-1	CASSPLTNRNTGGNEQFF	TGTGCCAGCTCACCTCTTACAAATCGAAATACAGGGGGAAACGAGCAGTTCTTC
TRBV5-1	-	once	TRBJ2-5	CASSLGTEETQYF	TGCGCCAGCAGCTTGGGGACAGAAGAGACCCAGTACTTC
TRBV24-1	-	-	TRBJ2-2	CATSDFRGIAGELFF	TGTGCCACCAGTGATTTTAGAGGGATCGCCGGGGAGCTGTTTTTT
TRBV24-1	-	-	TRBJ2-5	CATSDLRQGKETQYF	TGTGCCACCAGTGATTTGCGGCAGGGCAAAGAGACCCAGTACTTC
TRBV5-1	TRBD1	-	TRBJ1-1	CASSPLVQGGNTEAFF	TGCGCCAGCAGCCCCTTGGTACAGGGGGGGAACACTGAAGCTTTCTTT
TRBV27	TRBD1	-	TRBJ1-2	CASSSQGAAGGYTF	TGTGCCAGCAGTTCCCAGGGGGCTGCTGGTGGCTACACCTTC
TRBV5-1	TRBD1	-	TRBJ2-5	CASFVGQGGGETQYF	TGCGCCAGCTTCGTCGGACAGGGTGGTGGAGAGACCCAGTACTTC
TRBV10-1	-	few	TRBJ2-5	CASSEGSQGGVRETQYF	TGCGCCAGCAGTGAAGGCAGCCAGGGGGGGGTCCGGGAGACCCAGTACTTC
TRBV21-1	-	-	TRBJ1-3	CASRPGQGARGSGNTIYF	TGTGCCAGCAGGCCGGGACAGGGTGCCCGAGGCTCTGGAAACACCATATATTTT
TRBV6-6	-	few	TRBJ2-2	CASSRQGGGELFF	TGTGCCAGCAGTAGACAGGGAGGCGGGGAGCTGTTTTTT
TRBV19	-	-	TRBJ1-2	CASKRDPGYGYTF	TGTGCCAGTAAACGGGACCCCGGCTATGGCTACACCTTC
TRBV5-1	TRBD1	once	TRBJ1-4	CASTMTGTGGFEKLFF	TGCGCCAGCACAATGACCGGGACAGGGGGCTTTGAAAAACTGTTTTTT